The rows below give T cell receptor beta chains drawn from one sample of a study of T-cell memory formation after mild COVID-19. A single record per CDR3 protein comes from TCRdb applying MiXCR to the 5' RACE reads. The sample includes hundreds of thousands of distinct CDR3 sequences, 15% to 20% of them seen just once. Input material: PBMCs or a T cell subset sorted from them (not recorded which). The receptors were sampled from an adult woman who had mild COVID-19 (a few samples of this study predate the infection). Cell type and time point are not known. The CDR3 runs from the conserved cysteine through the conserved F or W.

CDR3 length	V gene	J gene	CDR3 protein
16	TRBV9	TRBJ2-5	CASSDTGHRGLETQYF
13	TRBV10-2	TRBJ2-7	CASSGGPAPEQYF
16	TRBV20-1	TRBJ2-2	CSARDQGQGAVGEPFF
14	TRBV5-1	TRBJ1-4	CASSSTGDLEKLFF
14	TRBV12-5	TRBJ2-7	CARPFGEKRDEQYF
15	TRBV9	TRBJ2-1	CASGGAQSSYNEQFF
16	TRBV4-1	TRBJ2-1	CASSQEERILGNEQFF
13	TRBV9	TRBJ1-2	CASSGNSRYGYTF
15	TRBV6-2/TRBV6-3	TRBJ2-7	CASSLRGRAPYEQYF
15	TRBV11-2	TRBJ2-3	CASSFGTSSTDTQYF
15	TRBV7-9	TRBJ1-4	CASSLVESRGEKLFF
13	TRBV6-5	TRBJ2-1	CASSKRLVGEQFF
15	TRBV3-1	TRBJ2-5	CASSQDEGGRETQYF
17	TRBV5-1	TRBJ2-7	CASSLGAGGGSSYEQYF
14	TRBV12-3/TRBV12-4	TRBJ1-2	CASSSYRAPYGYTF
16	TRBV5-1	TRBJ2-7	CASSLGGQVFAYEQYF
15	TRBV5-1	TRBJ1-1	CASSAGTGRNTEAFF
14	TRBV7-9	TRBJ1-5	CASSPRDGYQPQHF